This T cell receptor (beta chain) was recovered during a study of T cell responses to AZD1222 COVID-19 vaccine. The table came from immunoSEQ multiplex PCR; TCRdb's copy has only in-frame clones and leaves some out. The sample shows approximately 160,000 clones, less than 95% of them seen only once. The CDR3 covers 15 residues. Germline CDR1 and CDR2: LGHNA and YSLEER. V lost 0 bases and J lost 7, with 13 bases in between. This chain uses TRBV4-3 with TRBJ2-4; D is ambiguous. The receptor was derived from an adult in good health. The sample was peripheral blood, taken on day 0 of AZD1222 vaccination. CDR3 sequence: CASSQDRSPSNIQYF. The CDR3 nucleotides read TGCGCCAGCAGCCAAGATCGATCTCCTTCTAACATTCAGTACTTC.